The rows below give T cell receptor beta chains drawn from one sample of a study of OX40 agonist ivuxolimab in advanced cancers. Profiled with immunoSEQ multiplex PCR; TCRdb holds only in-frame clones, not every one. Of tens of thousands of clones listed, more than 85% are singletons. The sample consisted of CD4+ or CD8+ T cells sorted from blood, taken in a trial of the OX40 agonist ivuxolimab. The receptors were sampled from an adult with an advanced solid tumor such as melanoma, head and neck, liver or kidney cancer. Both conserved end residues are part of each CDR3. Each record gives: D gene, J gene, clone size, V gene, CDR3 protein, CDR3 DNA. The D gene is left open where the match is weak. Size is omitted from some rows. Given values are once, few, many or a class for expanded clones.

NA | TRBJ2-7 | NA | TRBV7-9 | CASSLAGLDEQYF | TGTGCCAGCAGCTTAGCGGGATTAGACGAGCAGTACTTC
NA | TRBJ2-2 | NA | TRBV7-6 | CASSQTGGELFF | TGTGCCAGCAGCCAGACAGGCGGGGAGCTGTTTTTT
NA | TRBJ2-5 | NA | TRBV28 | CASSFHLASGTQYF | TGTGCCAGCAGTTTCCATCTCGCCTCTGGGACCCAGTACTTC
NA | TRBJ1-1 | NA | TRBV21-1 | CASSKSLTRNTEAFF | TGTGCCAGCAGCAAGAGCCTGACGAGGAACACTGAAGCTTTCTTT
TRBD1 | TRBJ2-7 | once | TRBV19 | CASSTGQGKGEQYF | TGTGCCAGTAGTACGGGACAGGGTAAAGGCGAGCAGTACTTC
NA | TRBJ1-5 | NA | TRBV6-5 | CASSYSTGVGNQPQHF | TGTGCCAGCAGTTACTCAACCGGGGTCGGCAATCAGCCCCAGCATTTT
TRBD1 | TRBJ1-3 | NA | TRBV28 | CASRQGMSGNTIYF | TGTGCCAGTCGACAGGGAATGTCCGGAAACACCATATATTTT
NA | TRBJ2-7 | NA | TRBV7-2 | CASSLAGLRDGYEQYF | TGTGCCAGCAGCTTAGCGGGACTTCGGGACGGCTACGAGCAGTACTTC
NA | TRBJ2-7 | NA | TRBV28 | CASSPWVVYYEQYF | TGTGCCAGCAGTCCGTGGGTTGTTTACTACGAGCAGTACTTC
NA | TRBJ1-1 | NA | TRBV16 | CASSQFTGAEAFF | TGTGCCAGCAGCCAATTCACTGGGGCTGAAGCTTTCTTT
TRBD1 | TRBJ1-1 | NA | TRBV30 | CAQPGQGQNEAFF | TGTGCTCAACCGGGACAGGGGCAGAATGAAGCTTTCTTT
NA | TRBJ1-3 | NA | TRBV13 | CASSFGQGNTIYF | TGTGCCAGCAGCTTTGGACAGGGAAACACCATATATTTT
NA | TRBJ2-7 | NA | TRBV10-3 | CAIKMTGVDSPSGEQYF | TGTGCCATCAAGATGACAGGAGTTGACTCTCCCTCGGGCGAGCAGTACTTC
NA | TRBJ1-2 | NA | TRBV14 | CASSQDQTGNDYGYTF | TGTGCCAGCAGCCAAGATCAGACAGGCAACGACTATGGCTACACCTTC
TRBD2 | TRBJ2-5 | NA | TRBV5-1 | CASSLRLAGRETQYF | TGCGCCAGCAGCTTGCGGCTAGCGGGTAGAGAGACCCAGTACTTC
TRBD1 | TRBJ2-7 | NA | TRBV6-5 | CASSYWQGANEQYF | TGTGCCAGCAGTTATTGGCAGGGGGCAAACGAGCAGTACTTC
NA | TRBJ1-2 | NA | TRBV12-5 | CASGVARIYGYTF | TGTGCTAGTGGTGTCGCGAGGATCTATGGCTACACCTTC
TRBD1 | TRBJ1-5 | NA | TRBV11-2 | CASSTRQGQPQHF | TGTGCCAGCAGCACCCGACAGGGACAGCCCCAGCATTTT
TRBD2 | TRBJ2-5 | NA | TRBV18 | CASSPLDGRKETQYF | TGTGCCAGCTCACCATTGGACGGGAGGAAAGAGACCCAGTACTTC
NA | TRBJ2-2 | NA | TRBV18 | CASSPPNTGELFF | TGTGCCAGCTCACCACCGAACACCGGGGAGCTGTTTTTT
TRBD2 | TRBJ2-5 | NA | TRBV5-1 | CASSPRSGGQETQYF | TGCGCCAGCAGCCCGCGAAGCGGGGGTCAAGAGACCCAGTACTTC
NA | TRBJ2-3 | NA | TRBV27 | CASSPRGREGHTDTQYF | TGTGCCAGCAGCCCCAGAGGCAGGGAGGGACACACAGATACGCAGTATTTT
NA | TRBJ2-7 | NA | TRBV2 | CASSGLARSYEQYF | TGTGCCAGCAGTGGGCTAGCGAGATCCTACGAGCAGTACTTC
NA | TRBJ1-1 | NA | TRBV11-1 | CASSPGASVSRTEAFF | TGTGCCAGCAGCCCGGGGGCTAGTGTTTCCCGCACTGAAGCTTTCTTT
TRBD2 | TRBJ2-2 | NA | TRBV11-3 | CASSSRRAGGLTGELFF | TGTGCCAGCAGCTCGCGGCGAGCGGGAGGTTTAACCGGGGAGCTGTTTTTT
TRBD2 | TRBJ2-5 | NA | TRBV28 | CASSRAGDLRETQYF | TGTGCCAGCAGTCGAGCGGGAGATCTGCGGGAGACCCAGTACTTC
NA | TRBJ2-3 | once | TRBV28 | CASSFHRDPSDTQYF | TGTGCCAGCAGTTTCCACAGGGATCCTTCAGATACGCAGTATTTT
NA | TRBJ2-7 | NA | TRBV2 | CASTQREGREQYF | TGTGCCAGCACCCAACGTGAGGGTCGCGAGCAGTACTTC
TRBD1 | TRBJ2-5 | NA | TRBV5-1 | CASSSGQGQETQYF | TGCGCCAGCAGCTCCGGACAGGGACAAGAGACCCAGTACTTC
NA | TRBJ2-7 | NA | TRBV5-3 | CARSLDAASGSYEQYF | TGTGCCAGAAGCTTAGACGCCGCGTCCGGCTCCTACGAGCAGTACTTC
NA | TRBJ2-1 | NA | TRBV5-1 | CASSLTAGLGNEQFF | TGCGCCAGCAGCTTGACGGCAGGGTTGGGAAATGAGCAGTTCTTC
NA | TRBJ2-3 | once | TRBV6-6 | CASSYPVSTDTQYF | TGTGCCAGCAGTTACCCTGTCAGTACAGATACGCAGTATTTT
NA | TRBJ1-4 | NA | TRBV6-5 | CASSWRFGVANEKLFF | TGTGCCAGCAGTTGGAGGTTCGGGGTAGCTAATGAAAAACTGTTTTTT
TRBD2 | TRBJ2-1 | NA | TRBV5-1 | CASSSPFGGSLSSGRGNEQFF | TGCGCCAGCAGCTCCCCGTTCGGGGGATCTCTCTCTAGCGGGAGGGGCAATGAGCAGTTCTTC
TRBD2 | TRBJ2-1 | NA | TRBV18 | CASSGTSGSSWDEQFF | TGTGCCAGCTCAGGGACTAGCGGGAGTAGTTGGGATGAGCAGTTCTTC
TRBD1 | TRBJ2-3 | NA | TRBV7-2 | CASSDTGQGLLTQYF | TGTGCCAGCAGCGATACGGGACAGGGGTTGTTGACGCAGTATTTT
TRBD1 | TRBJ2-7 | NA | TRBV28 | CASSSGQGQGGEQYF | TGTGCCAGCAGTTCTGGACAAGGACAGGGTGGCGAGCAGTACTTC
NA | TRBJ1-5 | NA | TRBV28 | CASSPAGAGNQPQHF | TGTGCCAGCAGTCCGGCGGGGGCGGGGAATCAGCCCCAGCATTTT
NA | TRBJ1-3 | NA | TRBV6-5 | CASRGSGNTIYF | TGTGCCAGCAGGGGATCAGGAAACACCATATATTTT
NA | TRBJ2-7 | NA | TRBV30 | CAWSVGLSGYEQYF | TGTGCCTGGAGTGTAGGCCTTAGCGGCTACGAGCAGTACTTC
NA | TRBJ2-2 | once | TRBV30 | CAWSLQLANTGELFF | TGTGCCTGGAGTCTCCAACTCGCGAACACCGGGGAGCTGTTTTTT
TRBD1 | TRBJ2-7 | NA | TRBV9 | CASSVNGQGVKYF | TGTGCCAGCAGCGTAAACGGACAGGGGGTAAAGTACTTC
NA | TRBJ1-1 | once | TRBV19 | CASTVGSTVNTEAFF | TGTGCCAGTACCGTGGGATCGACGGTGAACACTGAAGCTTTCTTT
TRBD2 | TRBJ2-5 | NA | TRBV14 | CASSPTSRETQYF | TGTGCCAGCAGCCCGACTAGCCGGGAGACCCAGTACTTC
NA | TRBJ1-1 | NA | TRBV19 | CASSIFPASNTEAFF | TGTGCCAGTAGTATATTTCCAGCCTCCAACACTGAAGCTTTCTTT
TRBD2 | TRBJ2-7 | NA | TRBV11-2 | CASRPIQGEGYKQYF | TGTGCCAGCAGGCCAATCCAAGGGGAGGGCTACAAGCAGTACTTC
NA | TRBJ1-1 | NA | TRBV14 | CASSQDLIRREAFF | TGTGCCAGCAGCCAAGATCTGATCAGGCGGGAAGCTTTCTTT
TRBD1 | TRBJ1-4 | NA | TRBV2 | CASRGRTGGDEKLFF | TGTGCCAGCAGGGGCCGGACAGGCGGGGATGAAAAACTGTTTTTT
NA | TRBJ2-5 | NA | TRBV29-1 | CSVAYGRVETQYF | TGCAGCGTTGCTTACGGCAGGGTCGAGACCCAGTACTTC
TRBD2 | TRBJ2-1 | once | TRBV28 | CASTGTSAYNEQFF | TGTGCCAGCACCGGGACTAGCGCTTACAATGAGCAGTTCTTC